The rows below give T cell receptor beta chains drawn from one sample of a study of a mutant IDH1 vaccine in newly diagnosed glioma. Here immunoSEQ multiplex PCR was the method, and the copy in TCRdb shows in-frame clones only, minus some. In the table there are about 75,000 clones, 90% to 95% of which are singletons. What these receptors recognize is not known. Material: PBMCs, obtained from a glioma patient whose treatment included an IDH1 peptide vaccine. The receptors shown here come from a woman in her 50s with glioma. CDR3s include the opening cysteine and the closing phenylalanine or tryptophan. Each record gives: clone size, D gene, J gene, V gene, CDR3 protein, CDR3 DNA. D genes are given only for firm matches. A row's size may be missing; if present it is once, few, many or a size class.

abundance: .; d_gene: .; j_gene: TRBJ2-7; v_gene: TRBV28; CDR3aa: CASSSPSGTNSYEQYF; CDR3nt: TGTGCCAGCAGTTCACCCTCCGGGACAAATTCCTACGAGCAGTACTTC
abundance: .; d_gene: .; j_gene: TRBJ2-1; v_gene: TRBV19; CDR3aa: CASSIGGGGYNEQFF; CDR3nt: TGTGCCAGTAGTATAGGTGGAGGCGGATACAATGAGCAGTTCTTC
abundance: few; d_gene: .; j_gene: TRBJ1-5; v_gene: TRBV5-1; CDR3aa: CASSLDGRGNQPQHF; CDR3nt: TGCGCCAGCAGCTTGGATGGCAGAGGCAATCAGCCCCAGCATTTT
abundance: .; d_gene: .; j_gene: TRBJ1-2; v_gene: TRBV12-2; CDR3aa: CASRLSLQGVLYGYTF; CDR3nt: TGTGCAAGTCGCCTTTCCCTCCAGGGGGTCCTATATGGCTACACCTTC
abundance: .; d_gene: .; j_gene: TRBJ1-3; v_gene: TRBV6-1; CDR3aa: CASTRVSSGNTIYF; CDR3nt: TGTGCCAGCACCCGGGTCAGCTCTGGAAACACCATATATTTT
abundance: .; d_gene: .; j_gene: TRBJ1-5; v_gene: TRBV28; CDR3aa: CASSLRTPLYSNQPQHF; CDR3nt: TGTGCCAGCAGTTTAAGGACCCCCCTTTATAGCAATCAGCCCCAGCATTTT
abundance: .; d_gene: .; j_gene: TRBJ1-2; v_gene: TRBV5-1; CDR3aa: CASSETPTGGYTF; CDR3nt: TGCGCCAGCAGCGAGACCCCAACGGGAGGCTACACCTTC
abundance: .; d_gene: TRBD2; j_gene: TRBJ2-4; v_gene: TRBV7-9; CDR3aa: CASSLGAREWYF; CDR3nt: TGTGCCAGCAGCTTAGGAGCGCGGGAGTGGTACTTC
abundance: .; d_gene: .; j_gene: TRBJ2-7; v_gene: TRBV15; CDR3aa: CATSRAFSGPSSSYEQYF; CDR3nt: TGTGCCACCAGCAGAGCCTTTAGCGGCCCATCGTCTTCCTACGAGCAGTACTTC
abundance: .; d_gene: TRBD2; j_gene: TRBJ2-5; v_gene: TRBV11-3; CDR3aa: CASSPGGVTQETQYF; CDR3nt: TGTGCCAGCAGCCCCGGGGGGGTGACCCAAGAGACCCAGTACTTC
abundance: .; d_gene: TRBD1; j_gene: TRBJ1-2; v_gene: TRBV28; CDR3aa: CASTSPSDRFSYGYTF; CDR3nt: TGTGCCAGCACTAGCCCCTCGGACAGGTTTTCCTATGGCTACACCTTC
abundance: .; d_gene: .; j_gene: TRBJ2-7; v_gene: TRBV2; CDR3aa: CASSGLGGEQYF; CDR3nt: TGTGCCAGCAGTGGGTTGGGGGGCGAGCAGTACTTC
abundance: .; d_gene: .; j_gene: TRBJ2-1; v_gene: TRBV6-5; CDR3aa: CASSYLTRGDNEQFF; CDR3nt: TGTGCCAGCAGTTACTTGACTAGGGGCGACAATGAGCAGTTCTTC
abundance: .; d_gene: TRBD1; j_gene: TRBJ1-2; v_gene: TRBV10-3; CDR3aa: CAISEPGQGVGYTF; CDR3nt: TGTGCCATCAGTGAGCCGGGACAGGGGGTCGGCTACACCTTC
abundance: .; d_gene: TRBD1; j_gene: TRBJ1-1; v_gene: TRBV7-8; CDR3aa: CASSLTVGQVNTEAFF; CDR3nt: TGTGCCAGCAGCTTAACGGTCGGACAGGTGAACACTGAAGCTTTCTTT
abundance: .; d_gene: .; j_gene: TRBJ2-7; v_gene: TRBV5-5; CDR3aa: CASSLAGDTYYEQYF; CDR3nt: TGTGCCAGCAGCTTGGCCGGGGACACTTACTACGAGCAGTACTTC
abundance: .; d_gene: TRBD2; j_gene: TRBJ2-7; v_gene: TRBV30; CDR3aa: CAWTGLAGVEQYF; CDR3nt: TGTGCCTGGACTGGACTAGCGGGAGTCGAGCAGTACTTC
abundance: .; d_gene: TRBD1; j_gene: TRBJ1-5; v_gene: TRBV6-1; CDR3aa: CASSERGQPNQPQHF; CDR3nt: TGTGCCAGCAGTGAGCGGGGACAGCCCAATCAGCCCCAGCATTTT
abundance: .; d_gene: .; j_gene: TRBJ2-3; v_gene: TRBV6-5; CDR3aa: CASSYIGAIPGDTQYF; CDR3nt: TGTGCCAGCAGTTACATCGGGGCGATCCCGGGAGATACGCAGTATTTT
abundance: .; d_gene: TRBD2; j_gene: TRBJ2-2; v_gene: TRBV13; CDR3aa: CASSFSPSLAGVGGELFF; CDR3nt: TGTGCCAGCAGCTTTTCCCCCTCCTTAGCGGGAGTTGGCGGGGAGCTGTTTTTT
abundance: .; d_gene: .; j_gene: TRBJ2-7; v_gene: TRBV4-1; CDR3aa: CASSQDASSAYEQYF; CDR3nt: TGCGCCAGCAGCCAAGACGCCTCTAGCGCCTACGAGCAGTACTTC
abundance: .; d_gene: .; j_gene: TRBJ2-7; v_gene: TRBV25-1; CDR3aa: CASSEYGHRDEQYF; CDR3nt: TGTGCCAGCAGTGAATATGGGCACAGGGACGAGCAGTACTTC
abundance: .; d_gene: .; j_gene: TRBJ2-7; v_gene: TRBV28; CDR3aa: CASSLRSPGEQYF; CDR3nt: TGTGCCAGCAGTTTAAGGTCTCCGGGGGAGCAGTACTTC
abundance: .; d_gene: .; j_gene: TRBJ2-1; v_gene: TRBV19; CDR3aa: CASTAGRAPGYEQFF; CDR3nt: TGTGCCAGTACCGCGGGGCGGGCGCCTGGTTATGAGCAGTTCTTC
abundance: .; d_gene: TRBD1; j_gene: TRBJ1-3; v_gene: TRBV19; CDR3aa: CASSAGTAGNTIYF; CDR3nt: TGTGCCAGTAGTGCGGGGACAGCTGGAAACACCATATATTTT
abundance: .; d_gene: TRBD1; j_gene: TRBJ2-1; v_gene: TRBV5-4; CDR3aa: CASREDRFYEQFF; CDR3nt: TGTGCCAGCAGAGAGGACAGGTTCTATGAGCAGTTCTTC
abundance: .; d_gene: TRBD2; j_gene: TRBJ2-7; v_gene: TRBV2; CDR3aa: CASRWSGTSVSYEQYF; CDR3nt: TGTGCCAGCAGATGGTCCGGGACTAGCGTTTCCTACGAGCAGTACTTC
abundance: once; d_gene: TRBD1; j_gene: TRBJ2-1; v_gene: TRBV7-9; CDR3aa: CASSLAYPGQGVQFF; CDR3nt: TGTGCCAGCAGCTTAGCTTATCCGGGACAGGGGGTGCAGTTCTTC
abundance: .; d_gene: TRBD2; j_gene: TRBJ2-5; v_gene: TRBV9; CDR3aa: CASSVGMGGETQYF; CDR3nt: TGTGCCAGCAGCGTAGGAATGGGGGGGGAGACCCAGTACTTC
abundance: .; d_gene: TRBD2; j_gene: TRBJ2-1; v_gene: TRBV9; CDR3aa: CASSRTSGYYNEQFF; CDR3nt: TGTGCCAGCAGTCGGACTAGCGGGTACTACAATGAGCAGTTCTTC
abundance: .; d_gene: TRBD2; j_gene: TRBJ2-7; v_gene: TRBV6-6; CDR3aa: CASSYSEGGYEQYF; CDR3nt: TGTGCCAGCAGTTACTCCGAGGGAGGGTACGAGCAGTACTTC